These T cell receptor beta chains were read from a single sample in a study of T cells in Graves' hyperthyroidism and ophthalmopathy. TCRdb fed the multiplex PCR reads into MiXCR, producing one record per CDR3 protein. The sample lists around 290,000 distinct CDR3 sequences; 12% to 15% were seen once. The source material was blood. The receptors here all came from a woman in her thirties or forties with Graves' hyperthyroidism. The CDR3 runs from the conserved cysteine through the conserved F or W. The order of the fields is J gene, V gene, CDR3 protein.

J: TRBJ2-3
V: TRBV20-1
CDR3: CSARDNGSGGRGGTDTQYF

J: TRBJ2-1
V: TRBV24-1
CDR3: CATSDSGGPYNEQFF

J: TRBJ2-2
V: TRBV12-3/TRBV12-4
CDR3: CASREELFF

J: TRBJ2-5
V: TRBV20-1
CDR3: CSALRAGETQYF

J: TRBJ1-2
V: TRBV3-1
CDR3: CASSQGQGPYGYTF

J: TRBJ2-7
V: TRBV27
CDR3: CASSLYPGDEQYF

J: TRBJ1-4
V: TRBV3-1
CDR3: CASNDRGLDEKLFF

J: TRBJ1-5
V: TRBV29-1
CDR3: CSVTTGTGDQPQHF

J: TRBJ1-2
V: TRBV14
CDR3: CASSQAQGQGYTF

J: TRBJ1-2
V: TRBV28
CDR3: CASNTQPGQGNYGYTF

J: TRBJ1-4
V: TRBV29-1
CDR3: CSVEAGDNEKLFF

J: TRBJ2-7
V: TRBV13
CDR3: CASSPGGGTRFYEQYF